The 11 T cell receptor beta chains given below trace back to one sample, sequenced in a study of sequential checkpoint blockade in melanoma. Treatment given: randomized to nivolumab then ipilimumab (arm A) or the reverse (arm B). This table comes from immunoSEQ multiplex PCR, and its TCRdb copy is limited to in-frame clones, with some not included. The table shows 5,300 or so clones, with 70% to 80% occurring only once. The specimen comprised CD8+ T cells sorted from blood (inferred from file names), sampled from a patient given nivolumab and ipilimumab in sequence. The receptors originated from a human donor with melanoma.

The J gene is TRBJ1-2, the V gene TRBV6-5; D not resolved. Trimming pared 5 bases from V and 4 bases from J, leaving 14 bases between. There are 14 residues in the CDR3. Germline CDR1 is MNHEY and CDR2 is SVGAGI. The CDR3 loop reads CASSLTSGVYGYTF. In DNA form, the CDR3 reads TGTGCCAGCAGTCTTACGTCGGGAGTCTATGGCTACACCTTC.

The chain carries TRBV6-6 and TRBJ1-2; 8 bases agree with TRBD1. The trim removed 7 bases at V and 5 bases at J, leaving 15 bases unmatched. The CDR3 runs to 16 residues. From germline, CDR1 is MNHNY and CDR2 SVGAGI (reference sequence). CDR3 sequence reads: CASTSWTGQMGYGYTF. CDR3 sequence (DNA): TGTGCCAGCACCTCCTGGACAGGGCAAATGGGTTATGGCTACACCTTC.

The chain uses TRBV29-1 and TRBJ2-7, with 7 bases lining up with TRBD1. Trimming removed 1 base from V and 2 bases from J; junction bases left unmatched: 2. Germline CDR1 is SQVTM and CDR2 is ANQGSEA. The CDR3 totals 13 residues. The CDR3 is CSVEAGQPYEQYF. The DNA of the CDR3 is TGCAGCGTTGAAGCGGGACAGCCCTACGAGCAGTACTTC.

This chain links TRBV5-4 with TRBJ1-6; the D is unclear. Looked up from germline, CDR1 is SGHNT and CDR2 is YYREEE (reference sequence). Between the trimmed V and J ends, which lost 3 bases and 6 bases, there was a span of 16 bases. The CDR3 has 16 residues. The CDR3 loop reads CASSSDQAGPNSPLHF. The CDR3, as DNA: TGTGCCAGCAGCTCCGATCAAGCTGGGCCTAATTCACCCCTCCACTTT. The full variable domain, completed using reference TRBV5-4 and TRBJ1-6, is ETGVTQSPTHLIKTRGQQVTLRCSSQSGHNTVSWYQQALGQGPQFIFQYYREEENGRGNFPPRFSGLQFPNYSSELNVNALELDDSALYLCASSSDQAGPNSPLHFGNGTRLTVT.

The chain links TRBV6-5 to TRBJ2-1; D is undetermined. With 5 bases removed from V and 0 bases from J, the gap between germline ends came to 11 bases. Germline V gene lookup returns CDR1 MNHEY and CDR2 SVGAGI. This CDR3 is 15 amino acids long. In DNA form, the CDR3 reads TGTGCCAGCAGTGTCGAGGTAAACTCCTACAATGAGCAGTTCTTC. Its protein product is CASSVEVNSYNEQFF.

On this clone: At the DNA level, this CDR3 is encoded by other sequences in the same sample as well. The chain employs TRBV4-2 and TRBJ1-5, with TRBD1 identical over 10 bases. The CDR3 contains 15 residues. V dropped 3 bases and J dropped 1; count of bases not matched to a gene: 0. Germline V lookup: CDR1 LGHNA, CDR2 YNFKEQ. The CDR3 DNA reads as TGTGCCAGCAGCCAGGGACAGGGGAGCAATCAGCCCCAGCATTTT. Its protein is CASSQGQGSNQPQHF.

The CDR3 bases are TGTGCCAGCAGGGGACTAGCGGGGGTCTCCTACGAGCAGTACTTC. It encodes CASRGLAGVSYEQYF. The rearrangement uses TRBV2 and TRBJ2-7; 14 bases are shared with TRBD2. J lost 0 bases, V lost 6 bases, and 1 base had no gene match. Germline CDR1 is SNHLY and CDR2 is FYNNEI. This CDR3 comprises 15 residues.

The genes are TRBV27 and TRBJ1-2, with D perhaps matching TRBD1 (5 bases). Germline CDR1 is MNHEY and CDR2 is SMNVEV (reference sequence). V was trimmed by 4 bases and J by 4 bases, leaving 16 bases between them. This CDR3 region has 15 residues. The chain's CDR3 is CASSSNTGLGYGYTF. In nucleotides, the CDR3 is TGTGCCAGCAGTTCAAACACGGGACTGGGCTATGGCTACACCTTC.

The chain has TRBV10-3 and TRBJ2-7, with D uncertain. V lost 10 bases, J lost 2 bases, and 9 bases lay in between. CDR1 and CDR2 from the germline V gene are ENHRY and SYGVKD. This CDR3 is built from 11 residues. CDR3 region: CATMTPYEQYF. As DNA, the CDR3 is TGTGCCACTATGACACCCTACGAGCAGTACTTC.

The rearrangement links TRBV27 to TRBJ2-1; 12 bases map to TRBD2. The CDR3 is 16 amino acids. V gave up 5 bases and J gave up 2 bases; unmatched junction bases: 4. Germline V lookup: CDR1 MNHEY, CDR2 SMNVEV (reference sequence). The DNA for the CDR3 is TGTGCCAGCAGTCTTCTAGCGGGGGGGCCCTACAATGAGCAGTTCTTC. The encoded protein is CASSLLAGGPYNEQFF.

This chain links TRBV28 with TRBJ2-7; D gene ambiguous. The ends were cut back, 3 bases at V and 5 bases at J, with 11 bases in the middle. This CDR3 spans 13 amino acids. Germline CDR1 and CDR2: MDHEN and SYDVKM. The CDR3 is CASSFLSENEQYF. The CDR3 nucleotides are TGTGCCAGCAGTTTCTTATCTGAGAACGAGCAGTACTTC.